A selection of T cell receptor beta chains follows, all from one sample in a study of T cells in localized non-small cell lung cancer. Here immunoSEQ multiplex PCR was the method, and the copy in TCRdb shows in-frame clones only, minus some. The table lists 45,000 or so clones, roughly 90% of them singletons. The specimen was PBMCs, collected before any cancer treatment. Every receptor here comes from a woman aged 35 to 69 with stage II lung adenocarcinoma. Both conserved end residues are part of each CDR3. Each record gives: CDR3 length, clone size, J gene, V gene, D gene, CDR3 DNA, CDR3 protein. A D gene is named only where the DNA matches it firmly. Clone sizes are given selectively: once, few, many, or a class where the clone is expanded.

>14|NA|TRBJ1-1|TRBV4-1|TRBD1
TGCGCCAGCAGCTACCCAGGGGGAAGGACTGAAGCTTTCTTT
CASSYPGGRTEAFF
>14|NA|TRBJ1-2|TRBV7-2|TRBD1
TGTGCCAGCAGCTCCGCAGGGGGGGGATATGGCTACACCTTC
CASSSAGGGYGYTF
>16|NA|TRBJ1-1|TRBV28|NA
TGTGCCAGCAGTGGAATATCCCGGGACGCTGGGACTGAAGCTTTCTTT
CASSGISRDAGTEAFF
>15|NA|TRBJ1-1|TRBV6-6|NA
TGTGCCAGCAGTTTAGAGGGAATAGCGTTCGGTGAAGCTTTCTTT
CASSLEGIAFGEAFF
>11|NA|TRBJ2-7|TRBV6-1|NA
TGTGCCAGCAGTGGCTTCTACGAGCAGTACTTC
CASSGFYEQYF
>15|NA|TRBJ1-1|TRBV7-2|NA
TGTGCCAGCAGCTTGTACCAGTCCGTGAACACTGAAGCTTTCTTT
CASSLYQSVNTEAFF
>13|NA|TRBJ2-3|TRBV14|NA
TGTGCCAGCAGCCAAGATGGCCTTGATACGCAGTATTTT
CASSQDGLDTQYF
>14|NA|TRBJ2-1|TRBV27|NA
TGTGCCAGCACCCCGGACCTGTCTTGGGGTGAGCAGTTCTTC
CASTPDLSWGEQFF
>13|once|TRBJ1-1|TRBV11-2|NA
TGTGCCAGCAGCTTACCTCCGAACACTGAAGCTTTCTTT
CASSLPPNTEAFF
>12|NA|TRBJ2-7|TRBV5-1|NA
TGCGCCAGCAGCTTGGGTACTTACGAGCAGTACTTC
CASSLGTYEQYF
>15|NA|TRBJ1-1|TRBV5-6|TRBD1
TGTGCCAGCAGCAAGGACAGGTCAGTTGACCCTGAAGCTTTCTTT
CASSKDRSVDPEAFF